This TCR beta chain was captured in a study of T-cell reconstitution after alpha-beta-depleted transplantation in children. Study-wide findings and caveats: After transplant, at about two months, alpha-beta T cells were reportedly derived from several hundred expanded graft clones.

Unique molecular identifiers were incorporated during preparation of the TCRbeta library. TCRdb passed the PCR reads through MiXCR, listing each CDR3 protein once. Among over 150,000 distinct CDR3 sequences, roughly 6.5% were seen once, and the ten largest hold under 5%. V shed 1 base and J 1 base; nucleotides not matched to a gene: 2. Looked up from germline, CDR1 is SEHNR and CDR2 is FQNEAQ (reference sequence). The CDR3 has 16 amino acids. This clonotype was seen many times. Its cognate antigen is unknown. The sequencing here drew on PBMCs, taken before TCRalphabeta/CD19-depleted stem cell transplant. The chain recombines TRBV7-9 with TRBJ2-3, with 10 bases lining up with TRBD2. This sequence was found in a girl under three years old with combined immunodeficiency, due to receive a stem cell transplant. As DNA, the CDR3 is TGTGCCAGCAGCTTAGAAACTAGCGGGGGCACAGATACGCAGTATTTT. It is translated as CASSLETSGGTDTQYF.